Listed here are 22 T cell receptor beta chains from one sample, sequenced in a study of Siglec-9 on CD8 T cells in melanoma. Assay used: immunoSEQ multiplex PCR; TCRdb lists only in-frame clones, some missing. This table has almost 30,000 clones, 75% to 85% appearing once. Sequences were obtained from Siglec-9- CD8+ T cells sorted from blood. These receptors all stem from a human donor in good health.

The chain recombines TRBV5-4 with TRBJ2-5; D is ambiguous. This CDR3 spans 13 amino acids. Germline assignment: CDR1 SGHNT and CDR2 YYREEE (reference sequence). Trimming took off 4 bases at V and 2 bases at J, with 9 bases between the two ends. The CDR3 reads CASSPPEQETQYF. In nucleotides, the CDR3 is TGTGCCAGCAGCCCGCCGGAGCAAGAGACCCAGTACTTC.

The chain is built from TRBV7-9 and TRBJ2-1; the D is unclear. This CDR3 region has 17 residues. Trimming cost V 4 bases and J 5 bases, with 21 bases left between them. Germline loops: CDR1 SEHNR, CDR2 FQNEAQ (reference sequence). CDR3 sequence reads: CASSSTLFSRKNNEQFF. The DNA of the CDR3 is TGTGCCAGCAGCTCGACCCTGTTTAGTAGGAAGAACAATGAGCAGTTCTTC.

The rearrangement uses TRBV7-8 and TRBJ2-2; D possibly corresponds to TRBD2 (5 bases). The CDR3 runs 14 residues. V lost 5 bases and J 6 bases, leaving 13 bases between the germline ends. Germline loops: CDR1 SGHVS, CDR2 FQNEAQ. CDR3 amino acids: CASSQRASSGELFF. CDR3 bases: TGTGCCAGCAGCCAGAGGGCCAGCTCCGGGGAGCTGTTTTTT.

V usage is TRBV5-1 and J usage is TRBJ2-1; D gene ambiguous. CDR1 SGHRS and CDR2 YFSETQ come from the germline V gene. V dropped 3 bases and J dropped 6 bases, with 4 bases sitting between them. The CDR3 runs to 11 residues. CDR3 in amino acids: CASSWANEQFF. The CDR3 DNA sequence: TGCGCCAGCAGCTGGGCCAATGAGCAGTTCTTC.

This chain uses TRBV13 with TRBJ2-3; D gene ambiguous. The V end was cut by 0 bases, the J end by 0 bases, with 4 bases between. CDR3 length: 14 amino acids. Looked up from germline, CDR1 is PRHDT and CDR2 is FYEKMQ (reference sequence). The CDR3 loop reads CASSLGLSTDTQYF. CDR3 bases: TGTGCCAGCAGCTTAGGACTTAGCACAGATACGCAGTATTTT.

The chain employs TRBV11-2 and TRBJ2-3, with 9 nucleotides matching TRBD2. V lost 5 bases, J lost 2 bases, and 11 bases stayed unmatched. Germline CDR1 SGHAT, CDR2 FQNNGV. There are 17 residues in the CDR3. The CDR3 DNA reads as TGTGCCAGCAGCCGGACTATAGCGGGGGAAGACACAGATACGCAGTATTTT. Protein product: CASSRTIAGEDTDTQYF. Based on the CDR3 plus reference TRBV11-2 and TRBJ2-3, the full variable domain is EAGVAQSPRYKIIEKRQSVAFWCNPISGHATLYWYQQILGQGPKLLIQFQNNGVVDDSQLPKDRFSAERLKGVDSTLKIQPAKLEDSAVYLCASSRTIAGEDTDTQYFGPGTRLTVL.

In its sample, this clone was seen once. The gene calls are TRBV7-9 and TRBJ2-1; 7 nucleotides line up with TRBD1. Germline assignment: CDR1 SEHNR and CDR2 FQNEAQ (reference sequence). The CDR3 length is 14 residues. Trimming at V came to 5 bases and at J to 4 bases, leaving 5 bases not matched to a gene. The CDR3 loop reads CASSDPTGYNEQFF. The CDR3 region has the DNA TGTGCCAGCAGCGACCCGACAGGGTACAATGAGCAGTTCTTC.

The genes are TRBV7-6 and TRBJ2-1; D assignment may be TRBD1 or TRBD2 (5 bases each). In germline, CDR1 is SGHVS, CDR2 FNYEAQ. This CDR3 has 16 residues. Trimming removed 6 bases from V and 0 bases from J, with 15 bases in between. CDR3 nucleotide sequence: TGTGCCAGCAGAAAAAGCTGGGACCGCTCCTACAATGAGCAGTTCTTC. This gives the protein CASRKSWDRSYNEQFF.

The gene calls are TRBV27 and TRBJ2-7, with TRBD2 identical over 8 bases. V gave up 6 bases and J gave up 3 bases; unmatched junction bases: 19. CDR1 MNHEY and CDR2 SMNVEV come from the germline V gene (reference sequence). This CDR3 has 18 residues. CDR3: CASSPGGLDYEVDYEQYF. DNA for the CDR3: TGTGCCAGCAGCCCCGGGGGACTAGACTACGAGGTAGACTACGAGCAGTACTTC.

V and J are TRBV15 and TRBJ1-3, with D unclear. Germline assignment: CDR1 LNHNV and CDR2 YYDKDF (reference sequence). This CDR3 comprises 13 residues. Trimming removed 0 bases from V and 1 base from J, with 1 base in between. The CDR3 here is CATSRDSGNTIYF. The CDR3, as DNA: TGTGCCACCAGCAGAGATTCTGGAAACACCATATATTTT. Combining the CDR3 with reference TRBV15 and TRBJ1-3 gives the whole variable domain DAMVIQNPRYQVTQFGKPVTLSCSQTLNHNVMYWYQQKSSQAPKLLFHYYDKDFNNEADTPDNFQSRRPNTSFCFLDIRSPGLGDTAMYLCATSRDSGNTIYFGEGSWLTVV.

This chain connects TRBV4-1 to TRBJ2-7; the D gene is possibly TRBD1 (5 bases). Per germline, CDR1 MGHRA and CDR2 YSYEKL. CDR3 length: 15 residues. V was pared by 0 bases and J by 6 bases, with 15 bases between. In nucleotides, the CDR3 is TGCGCCAGCAGCCAAGAGGTCGGCAGGGTTATCGAGCAGTACTTC. Its translation is CASSQEVGRVIEQYF.

J is TRBJ1-4 and V is TRBV7-8, with D possibly TRBD1 on 5 matching bases. Germline lookup yields CDR1 SGHVS and CDR2 FQNEAQ. Trimming took off 5 bases at V and 10 bases at J, with 11 bases between the two ends. The CDR3 loop spans 12 amino acids. CDR3 DNA: TGTGCCAGCAGCCAGGCGGGGGGAAAACTGTTTTTT. Amino acid sequence: CASSQAGGKLFF. Based on the CDR3 plus reference TRBV7-8 and TRBJ1-4, the full variable domain is GAGVSQSPRYKVAKRGQDVALRCDPISGHVSLFWYQQALGQGPEFLTYFQNEAQLDKSGLPSDRFFAERPEGSVSTLKIQRTQQEDSAVYLCASSQAGGKLFFGSGTQLSVL.

This chain connects TRBV6-1 to TRBJ1-6; 7 nucleotides agree with TRBD1. CDR1 MNHNS and CDR2 SASEGT come from the germline V gene. V shed 7 bases, J shed 8 bases, and the junction held 11 bases outside the gene matches. The CDR3 runs 15 residues. In nucleotides, the CDR3 is TGTGCCAGCATGGGAGAGACAGGGCAAGATTCACCCCTCCACTTT. It codes for CASMGETGQDSPLHF.

CDR3 loop: CASSSSWGNTEAFF. CDR3 DNA: TGTGCCAGCAGCTCTTCCTGGGGAAACACTGAAGCTTTCTTT. This chain joins TRBV7-9 and TRBJ1-1; D not certain. Germline V gene data show CDR1 as SEHNR and CDR2 as FQNEAQ (reference sequence). CDR3 length: 14 amino acids. The V end lost 4 bases, the J end lost 2 bases, and 11 bases lay between the germline ends. The full variable domain, in which reference TRBV7-9 and TRBJ1-1 provide the parts outside the CDR3, is DTGVSQNPRHKITKRGQNVTFRCDPISEHNRLYWYRQTLGQGPEFLTYFQNEAQLEKSRLLSDRFSAERPKGSFSTLEIQRTEQGDSAMYLCASSSSWGNTEAFFGQGTRLTVV.

The chain uses TRBV27 and TRBJ2-1, with D possibly being TRBD1 (5 bases). Trimming left V 3 bases short and J 4 bases short, with 10 bases between. This CDR3 spans 14 amino acids. Looked up from germline, CDR1 is MNHEY and CDR2 is SMNVEV (reference sequence). The CDR3 loop is CASSFLQEYNEQFF. In DNA form, the CDR3 reads TGTGCCAGCAGTTTCCTACAGGAATACAATGAGCAGTTCTTC.

The genes are TRBV6-5 and TRBJ1-4; the match to TRBD1 covers 10 bases. CDR1 MNHEY and CDR2 SVGAGI come from the germline V gene. The V and J ends lost 4 bases and 7 bases, in that order; junction bases with no gene match: 9. The CDR3 has 16 amino acids. CDR3 protein: CASSWGQGSEGEKLFF. CDR3 nucleotides: TGTGCCAGCAGTTGGGGACAGGGGTCAGAGGGTGAAAAACTGTTTTTT.

A single count supports this clone. This chain links TRBV28 with TRBJ1-1; TRBD1 might be the D (5 bases). The CDR3 contains 13 residues. Germline V gene sequence: CDR1 MDHEN, CDR2 SYDVKM. The V end was cut by 4 bases, the J end by 3 bases, with 9 bases between. CDR3 bases: TGTGCCAGCAGTTCCTGGGGGGACACTGAAGCTTTCTTT. Translated, it gives CASSSWGDTEAFF. The whole variable domain, remainder taken from reference TRBV28 and TRBJ1-1, is DVKVTQSSRYLVKRTGEKVFLECVQDMDHENMFWYRQDPGLGLRLIYFSYDVKMKEKGDIPEGYSVSREKKERFSLILESASTNQTSMYLCASSSWGDTEAFFGQGTRLTVV.

The chain joins TRBV11-2 to TRBJ2-7; tentatively, D is TRBD1 or TRBD2 (6 bases each). This CDR3 has 12 residues. Germline V gene lookup returns CDR1 SGHAT and CDR2 FQNNGV. The V end was cut by 5 bases, the J end by 5 bases, with 10 bases between. The CDR3 DNA sequence: TGTGCCAGCAGCCCCGGGGGCGACGAGCAGTACTTC. Its translation is CASSPGGDEQYF. Full variable domain (rest looked up from reference TRBV11-2 and TRBJ2-7): EAGVAQSPRYKIIEKRQSVAFWCNPISGHATLYWYQQILGQGPKLLIQFQNNGVVDDSQLPKDRFSAERLKGVDSTLKIQPAKLEDSAVYLCASSPGGDEQYFGPGTRLTVT.

The CDR3 is CASSFRYSGANVLTF. The CDR3 bases are TGTGCCAGCAGCTTTCGGTATTCTGGGGCCAACGTCCTGACTTTC. V usage is TRBV5-4 and J usage is TRBJ2-6, with D unresolved. Trimming took off 2 bases at V and 1 base at J, with 7 bases between the two ends. Germline V gene lookup returns CDR1 SGHNT and CDR2 YYREEE (reference sequence). This CDR3 is built from 15 residues.

The gene calls are TRBV7-9 and TRBJ2-6, with TRBD2 identical over 10 bases. CDR1 SEHNR and CDR2 FQNEAQ come from the germline V gene (reference sequence). The trim removed 8 bases at V and 0 bases at J, leaving 13 bases unmatched. The CDR3 loop spans 19 amino acids. The CDR3 DNA is TGTGCCAGCCGACTACCTGGACTAGCGGAAAACTCTGGGGCCAACGTCCTGACTTTC. Its translation: CASRLPGLAENSGANVLTF. The full variable domain, in which reference TRBV7-9 and TRBJ2-6 provide the parts outside the CDR3, is DTGVSQNPRHKITKRGQNVTFRCDPISEHNRLYWYRQTLGQGPEFLTYFQNEAQLEKSRLLSDRFSAERPKGSFSTLEIQRTEQGDSAMYLCASRLPGLAENSGANVLTFGAGSRLTVL.

The chain uses TRBV7-3 and TRBJ1-5, with 7 bases fitting TRBD1. The germline gives CDR1 SGHTA, CDR2 FQGTGA. The length of the CDR3 is 19 residues. The V segment lost 5 bases and the J segment 2 bases; nucleotides outside the gene matches: 18. The CDR3 sequence is CASSIFSGQSSPGNQPQHF. The CDR3, as DNA: TGTGCCAGCAGCATATTTTCGGGACAGTCCTCCCCGGGCAATCAGCCCCAGCATTTT.

The V and J genes are TRBV6-4 and TRBJ2-7; 7 nucleotides align to TRBD1. With V trimmed by 6 bases and J by 12 bases, 5 bases remained unmatched. This CDR3 has 10 amino acids. The germline V gene has CDR1 MRHNA and CDR2 SNTAGT. The CDR3 DNA is TGTGCCAGCAGCCACAGGGGTCCGTACTTC. Translation gives CASSHRGPYF.